The rows below give T cell receptor beta chains drawn from one sample of a study of blood T cell repertoires in COVID-19. Sequenced by immunoSEQ multiplex PCR; TCRdb stores in-frame clones only, minus some. Found here are under 130,000 clones, about 80% of them singletons; the top ten hold about an eighth. Sequenced input: peripheral blood. The receptors originated from a human donor in a cohort sampled during active or convalescent COVID-19. The CDR3 runs from the conserved cysteine through the conserved F or W. D genes are given only for firm matches. The size of a clone is reported for some rows only, either as once, few or many, or as a class for expanded clones.

CDR3: CASSRTGPNTGELFF
DNA: TGTGCCAGCAGCAGGACAGGGCCTAACACCGGGGAGCTGTTTTTT
D: TRBD1
J: TRBJ2-2
V: TRBV7-3
size: .

CDR3: CASSIQGSNQPQHF
DNA: TGTGCCAGTAGTATACAGGGGAGCAATCAGCCCCAGCATTTT
D: .
J: TRBJ1-5
V: TRBV19
size: few

CDR3: CASSVQGAGNTIYF
DNA: TGTGCCAGCAGTGTACAGGGGGCTGGAAACACCATATATTTT
D: TRBD1
J: TRBJ1-3
V: TRBV2
size: few

CDR3: CASSFAGTYEQYF
DNA: TGCGCCAGCAGCTTTGCAGGCACCTACGAGCAGTACTTC
D: .
J: TRBJ2-7
V: TRBV5-1
size: .

CDR3: CASSDIGDEQFF
DNA: TGTGCCAGCAGTGATATCGGGGATGAGCAGTTCTTC
D: .
J: TRBJ2-1
V: TRBV2
size: .

CDR3: CASSLGLGRGRDTEAFF
DNA: TGCGCCAGCAGCTTGGGTTTGGGTCGTGGGAGGGACACTGAAGCTTTCTTT
D: .
J: TRBJ1-1
V: TRBV5-1
size: .

CDR3: CASSDQAHSGNTIYF
DNA: TGTGCCAGCAGTGACCAGGCCCACTCTGGAAACACCATATATTTT
D: .
J: TRBJ1-3
V: TRBV6-4
size: .

CDR3: CASSQGLRGGLSYEQYF
DNA: TGCGCCAGCAGCCAAGGGTTGCGGGGGGGCCTCTCCTACGAGCAGTACTTC
D: TRBD2
J: TRBJ2-7
V: TRBV4-3
size: .

CDR3: CASSEGLSSGGTDTQYF
DNA: TGTGCCAGCAGTGAAGGTCTGTCTAGCGGGGGGACAGATACGCAGTATTTT
D: TRBD2
J: TRBJ2-3
V: TRBV2
size: .

CDR3: CASSPRDWGDEQFF
DNA: TGTGCCAGCAGCCCGCGGGACTGGGGGGATGAGCAGTTCTTC
D: .
J: TRBJ2-1
V: TRBV11-3
size: .